Listed below are T cell receptor beta chains from one sample, sequenced in a study of metastatic and nonmetastatic thyroid tumors. TCRdb re-clonotyped the PCR reads via MiXCR. In the table there are some 28,000 clones, about 3.7% of which are singletons. The sequencing input was blood. The origin of the receptors is a male donor with papillary thyroid cancer or a benign thyroid nodule (not recorded which). Some clones in this sample may be carry-over from other donors' samples. CDR3s include the opening cysteine and the closing phenylalanine or tryptophan.

V gene: TRBV11-2
J gene: TRBJ2-1
CDR3 protein: CASSFGDPRLYNEQFF

V gene: TRBV20-1
J gene: TRBJ2-5
CDR3 protein: CSARGRTAGTQYF

V gene: TRBV13
J gene: TRBJ2-7
CDR3 protein: CASSTRGGDGTEQYF

V gene: TRBV11-2
J gene: TRBJ1-2
CDR3 protein: CASSWQGSRGYTF

V gene: TRBV12-3/TRBV12-4
J gene: TRBJ2-2
CDR3 protein: CASNGTRSTAELFF

V gene: TRBV28
J gene: TRBJ1-5
CDR3 protein: CASSFGQGDTQPQHF

V gene: TRBV24-1
J gene: TRBJ2-3
CDR3 protein: CATRAGGFDTQYF

V gene: TRBV28
J gene: TRBJ1-4
CDR3 protein: CASRGGGEKLFF

V gene: TRBV19
J gene: TRBJ2-2
CDR3 protein: CASRPSGGRTGELFF

V gene: TRBV6-2/TRBV6-3
J gene: TRBJ1-1
CDR3 protein: CASREGLGRTEAFF

V gene: TRBV12-3/TRBV12-4
J gene: TRBJ2-1
CDR3 protein: CASSPAGTSGRAIF

V gene: TRBV11-2
J gene: TRBJ2-2
CDR3 protein: CASSLVGGTSNTGELFF

V gene: TRBV2
J gene: TRBJ1-2
CDR3 protein: CASSETPLGSYGYTF

V gene: TRBV19
J gene: TRBJ2-7
CDR3 protein: CASSIAGDKSYEQYF

V gene: TRBV30
J gene: TRBJ2-7
CDR3 protein: CAWSWGPRNEQYF

V gene: TRBV20-1
J gene: TRBJ2-7
CDR3 protein: CSATSGRYYEQYF

V gene: TRBV10-3
J gene: TRBJ1-5
CDR3 protein: CAISDRRDQPQHF

V gene: TRBV6-1
J gene: TRBJ2-3
CDR3 protein: CASSDSAGGIDTQYF

V gene: TRBV28
J gene: TRBJ1-2
CDR3 protein: CASSFRGDYGYTF

V gene: TRBV12-3/TRBV12-4
J gene: TRBJ2-7
CDR3 protein: CASSLRQGAREQYF

V gene: TRBV19
J gene: TRBJ1-2
CDR3 protein: CASSPSGTAYGYTF

V gene: TRBV6-1
J gene: TRBJ2-2
CDR3 protein: CASSGTGDTGELFF

V gene: TRBV28
J gene: TRBJ1-2
CDR3 protein: CASSTGQPSYTF

V gene: TRBV5-1
J gene: TRBJ2-1
CDR3 protein: CASSLSLAGGGEQFF

V gene: TRBV5-1
J gene: TRBJ1-4
CDR3 protein: CASRRDSTNEKLFF

V gene: TRBV25-1
J gene: TRBJ1-2
CDR3 protein: CASSEVDEVPHMTF

V gene: TRBV6-5
J gene: TRBJ2-2
CDR3 protein: CASSYNGNTGELFF